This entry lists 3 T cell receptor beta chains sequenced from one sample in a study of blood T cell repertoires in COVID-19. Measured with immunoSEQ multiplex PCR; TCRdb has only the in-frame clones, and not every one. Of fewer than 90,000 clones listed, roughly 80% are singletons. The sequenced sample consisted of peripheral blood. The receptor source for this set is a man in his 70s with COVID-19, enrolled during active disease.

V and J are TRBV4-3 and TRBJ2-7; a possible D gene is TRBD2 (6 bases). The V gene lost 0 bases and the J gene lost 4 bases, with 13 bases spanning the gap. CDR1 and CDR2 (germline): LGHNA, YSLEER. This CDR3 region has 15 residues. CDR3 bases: TGCGCCAGCAGCCAAGAAGTGGAGGGGCGGTACGAGCAGTACTTC. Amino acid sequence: CASSQEVEGRYEQYF.

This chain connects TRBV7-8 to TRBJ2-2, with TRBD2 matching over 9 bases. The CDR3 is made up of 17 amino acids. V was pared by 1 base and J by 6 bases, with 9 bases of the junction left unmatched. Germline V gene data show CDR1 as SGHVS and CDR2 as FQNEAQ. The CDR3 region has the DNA TGTGCCAGCAGCTTAGGGGTCCAGCGGGGGGTAGCCGGGGAGCTGTTTTTT. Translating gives CASSLGVQRGVAGELFF.

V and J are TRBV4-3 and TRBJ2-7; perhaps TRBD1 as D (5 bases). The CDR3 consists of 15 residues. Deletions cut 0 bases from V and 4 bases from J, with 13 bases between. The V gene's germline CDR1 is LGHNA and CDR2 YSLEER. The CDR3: CASSQEMQGDYEQYF. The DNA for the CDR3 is TGCGCCAGCAGCCAAGAAATGCAAGGGGATTACGAGCAGTACTTC.